Each of the 9 T cell receptor beta chains below was sequenced from the same sample in a study of blood T cell repertoires in COVID-19. Assay: immunoSEQ multiplex PCR; the TCRdb copy retains only in-frame clones and omits some. The table lists 90,000 to 100,000 clones, 87% of them singletons. The sample taken for sequencing was peripheral blood. Receptors were obtained from a man between 65 and 85 years old with acute or convalescent COVID-19.

The J gene is TRBJ2-3, the V gene TRBV24-1; 9 positions match TRBD2. With 3 bases clipped from V and 1 base from J, the junction kept 7 bases outside the gene matches. CDR3 size: 17 residues. Germline loops: CDR1 KGHDR, CDR2 SFDVKD. In DNA, the CDR3 is TGTGCCACCAGTGATCCGGAACCTAGCGGGGGCACAGATACGCAGTATTTT. It encodes CATSDPEPSGGTDTQYF.

The chain recombines TRBV2 with TRBJ1-1; no clear D. Germline assignment: CDR1 SNHLY and CDR2 FYNNEI. The CDR3 contains 11 residues. Trimming pared 9 bases from V and 4 bases from J, leaving 9 bases between. This CDR3 reads CARTVSTEAFF. For the CDR3, the DNA is TGTGCCAGAACAGTGAGCACTGAAGCTTTCTTT.

The chain links TRBV5-1 to TRBJ2-7; 8 bases map to TRBD1. The CDR3 contains 18 residues. Germline V gene lookup returns CDR1 SGHRS and CDR2 YFSETQ. The trim removed 3 bases at V and 4 bases at J, leaving 18 bases unmatched. The CDR3 DNA reads as TGCGCCAGCAGCTACCACCTCCCCCTGACAGGGGACAAATACGAGCAGTACTTC. Encoded protein: CASSYHLPLTGDKYEQYF.

The J gene is TRBJ1-2, the V gene TRBV29-1, with 7 bases identical to TRBD1. CDR3 length: 13 amino acids. Germline values: CDR1 SQVTM, CDR2 ANQGSEA. With V trimmed by 4 bases and J by 2 bases, 4 bases remained unmatched. The CDR3 DNA follows: TGCAGCGTTGCCCAGGGGGGAAACTATGGCTACACCTTC. Translating it yields CSVAQGGNYGYTF.

V gene TRBV19 combines with J gene TRBJ2-2; TRBD2 aligns across 9 bases. The germline gives CDR1 LNHDA, CDR2 SQIVND (reference sequence). This CDR3 is built from 16 residues. V lost 4 bases to trimming and J lost 3 bases; unmatched junction nucleotides: 6. The CDR3 region is CASSTRGGAYTGELFF. The CDR3 DNA is TGTGCCAGTAGTACCCGCGGGGGGGCTTACACCGGGGAGCTGTTTTTT.

CDR3 sequence: CASTNRGRGDTEAFF. CDR3 DNA sequence: TGTGCCAGCACAAACAGGGGGCGCGGGGACACTGAAGCTTTCTTT. The chain links TRBV3-1 (or the pseudogene TRBV3-2) to TRBJ1-1, with 9 bases aligning to TRBD1. Germline V gene lookup returns CDR1 LGHDT and CDR2 YNNKEL (reference sequence). This CDR3 region has 15 residues. The ends lost 7 bases at V and 3 bases at J; junction bases unmatched: 9.

The chain couples TRBV5-1 to TRBJ2-4; 8 bases are shared with TRBD1. The CDR3 has 15 amino acids. With 4 bases clipped from V and 8 bases from J, the junction kept 11 bases outside the gene matches. The germline CDR1 and CDR2 sequences are SGHRS and YFSETQ. For the CDR3, the DNA is TGCGCCAGCAGCATAGACACAGGGGGGACGGACATTCAGTACTTC. As protein: CASSIDTGGTDIQYF. Full variable domain (missing parts from reference TRBV5-1 and TRBJ2-4): KAGVTQTPRYLIKTRGQQVTLSCSPISGHRSVSWYQQTPGQGLQFLFEYFSETQRNKGNFPGRFSGRQFSNSRSEMNVSTLELGDSALYLCASSIDTGGTDIQYFGAGTRLSVL.

As for this clone: One junction end does not reproduce the germline sequence, and a read error may be involved. V usage is TRBV5-1 and J usage is TRBJ2-3; 7 bases are a match to TRBD1. The germline V gene has CDR1 SGHRS and CDR2 YFSETQ. The CDR3 is 15 amino acids. The CDR3 DNA reads TGCGCCAGCAGTTTGGGACAGAGAAGCACAGATACGCAGTATTTT. Amino acids: CASSLGQRSTDTQYF.

J is TRBJ1-1 and V is TRBV5-5, with TRBD1 as a possible D gene (6 bases). The CDR3 totals 14 residues. Germline V CDR1 and CDR2: SGHKS, YYEKEE (reference sequence). V lost 2 bases and J lost 1, with 9 bases in between. Here the CDR3 reads CASSFGQKNTEAFF. CDR3 DNA: TGTGCCAGCAGCTTCGGACAGAAGAACACTGAAGCTTTCTTT.